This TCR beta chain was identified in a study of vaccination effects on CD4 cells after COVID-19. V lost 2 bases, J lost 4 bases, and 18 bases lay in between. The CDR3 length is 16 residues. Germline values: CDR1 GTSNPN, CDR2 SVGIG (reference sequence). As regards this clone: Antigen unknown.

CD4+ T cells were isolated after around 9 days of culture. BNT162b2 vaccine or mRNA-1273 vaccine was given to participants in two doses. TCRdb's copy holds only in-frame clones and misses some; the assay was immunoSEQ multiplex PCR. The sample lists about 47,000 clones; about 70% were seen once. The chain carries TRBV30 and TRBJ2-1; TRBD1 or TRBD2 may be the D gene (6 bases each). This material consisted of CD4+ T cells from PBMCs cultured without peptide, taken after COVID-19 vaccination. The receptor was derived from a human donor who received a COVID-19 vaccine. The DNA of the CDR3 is TGTGCCTGGAGTCCCCCGGGCAGGGGACTTTACAATGAGCAGTTCTTC. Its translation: CAWSPPGRGLYNEQFF.